This TCR beta chain stems from a study of T cell repertoires in cytomegalovirus infection. Background on the study: Public TCR beta signatures were indicative of both CMV infection and a matching HLA type.

This CDR3 contains 15 residues. Germline V gives CDR1 KGHSH, CDR2 LQKENI. V was cut by 10 bases and J by 6 bases, with 19 bases left in between. TCRdb ran MiXCR on the reads and lists one entry per CDR3 protein. The sample has fewer than 850,000 distinct CDR3 sequences, 25% to 35% seen once. On this clonotype itself: Its antigen is undetermined.

The source is a human donor in good health (CMV status not recorded). Some clones in this sample may be carry-over from other donors' samples. The chain recombines TRBV18 with TRBJ1-6, with a tentative D call TRBD1 (5 bases). Sequencing used cultured CD8+ T cells from PBMCs, obtained from culture after CMV antigen stimulation. The CDR3 here is CATHAGGKLNSPLHF. The CDR3 coding sequence is TGTGCCACCCATGCCGGGGGTAAACTTAATTCACCCCTCCACTTT. The variable domain in full, completed from reference TRBV18 and TRBJ1-6, reads NAGVMQNPRHLVRRRGQEARLRCSPMKGHSHVYWYRQLPEEGLKFMVYLQKENIIDESGMPKERFSAEFPKEGPSILRIQQVVRGDSAAYFCATHAGGKLNSPLHFGNGTRLTVT.